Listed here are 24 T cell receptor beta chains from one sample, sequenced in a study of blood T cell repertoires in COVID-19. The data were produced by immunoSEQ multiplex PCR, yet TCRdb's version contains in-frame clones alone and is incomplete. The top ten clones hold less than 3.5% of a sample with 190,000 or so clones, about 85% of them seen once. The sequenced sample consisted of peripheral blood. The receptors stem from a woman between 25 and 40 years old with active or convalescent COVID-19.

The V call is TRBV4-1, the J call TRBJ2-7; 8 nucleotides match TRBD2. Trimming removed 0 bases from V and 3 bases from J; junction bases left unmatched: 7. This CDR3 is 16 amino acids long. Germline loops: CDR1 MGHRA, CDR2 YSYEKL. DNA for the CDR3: TGCGCCAGCAGCCAAGATTACGAGCGGGAGTTCTACGAGCAGTACTTC. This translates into CASSQDYEREFYEQYF.

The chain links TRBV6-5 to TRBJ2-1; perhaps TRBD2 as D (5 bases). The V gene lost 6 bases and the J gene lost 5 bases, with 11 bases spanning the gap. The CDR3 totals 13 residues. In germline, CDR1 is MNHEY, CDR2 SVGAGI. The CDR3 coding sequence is TGTGCCAGCAGCTCGGACTCGCACAATGAGCAGTTCTTC. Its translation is CASSSDSHNEQFF.

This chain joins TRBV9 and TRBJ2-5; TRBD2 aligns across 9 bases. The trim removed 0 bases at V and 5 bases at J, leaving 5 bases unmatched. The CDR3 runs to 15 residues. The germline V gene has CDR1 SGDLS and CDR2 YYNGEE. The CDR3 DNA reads TGTGCCAGCAGCGTAGTTAGCGGGAGCGGGGAGACCCAGTACTTC. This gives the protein CASSVVSGSGETQYF.

CDR3 loop: CASSLGQYNQPQHF. The CDR3 DNA is TGTGCCAGCAGCCTGGGACAGTACAATCAGCCCCAGCATTTT. The chain has TRBV13 and TRBJ1-5, with 7 bases matching TRBD1. There are 14 residues in the CDR3. Losses at the gene ends were 5 bases for V and 3 bases for J; bases not matched to a gene: 4. CDR1 PRHDT and CDR2 FYEKMQ come from the germline V gene (reference sequence).

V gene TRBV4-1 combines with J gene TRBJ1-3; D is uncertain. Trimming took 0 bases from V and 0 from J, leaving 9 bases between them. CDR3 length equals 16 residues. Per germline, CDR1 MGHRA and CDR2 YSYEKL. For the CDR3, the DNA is TGCGCCAGCAGCCAAGACAGGTTTTACTCTGGAAACACCATATATTTT. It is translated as CASSQDRFYSGNTIYF.

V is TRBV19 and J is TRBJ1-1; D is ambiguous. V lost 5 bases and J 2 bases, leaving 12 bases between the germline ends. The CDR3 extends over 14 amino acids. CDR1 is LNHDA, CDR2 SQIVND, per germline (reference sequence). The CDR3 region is CASSVQGGNTEAFF. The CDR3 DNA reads TGTGCCAGTAGTGTACAAGGAGGTAACACTGAAGCTTTCTTT. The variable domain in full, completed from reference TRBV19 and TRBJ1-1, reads DGGITQSPKYLFRKEGQNVTLSCEQNLNHDAMYWYRQDPGQGLRLIYYSQIVNDFQKGDIAEGYSVSREKKESFPLTVTSAQKNPTAFYLCASSVQGGNTEAFFGQGTRLTVV.

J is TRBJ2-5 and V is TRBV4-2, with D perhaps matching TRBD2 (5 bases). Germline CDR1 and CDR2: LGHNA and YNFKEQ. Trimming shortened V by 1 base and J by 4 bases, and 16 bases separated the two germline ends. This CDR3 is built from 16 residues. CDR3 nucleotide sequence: TGTGCCAGCAGCCAAGGGACTCTCTCTCGACCAGAGACCCAGTACTTC. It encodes CASSQGTLSRPETQYF.

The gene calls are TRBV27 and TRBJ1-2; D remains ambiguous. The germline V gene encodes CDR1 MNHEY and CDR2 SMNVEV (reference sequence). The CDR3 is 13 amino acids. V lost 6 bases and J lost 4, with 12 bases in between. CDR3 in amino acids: CASSQAPFYGYTF. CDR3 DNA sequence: TGTGCCAGCAGCCAGGCTCCCTTCTATGGCTACACCTTC.

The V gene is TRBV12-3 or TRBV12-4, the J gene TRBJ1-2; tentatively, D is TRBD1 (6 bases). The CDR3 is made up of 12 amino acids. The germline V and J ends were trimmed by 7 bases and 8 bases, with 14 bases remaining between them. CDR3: CASIRGMGGYTF. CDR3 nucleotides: TGTGCCAGCATTAGGGGGATGGGGGGCTACACCTTC.

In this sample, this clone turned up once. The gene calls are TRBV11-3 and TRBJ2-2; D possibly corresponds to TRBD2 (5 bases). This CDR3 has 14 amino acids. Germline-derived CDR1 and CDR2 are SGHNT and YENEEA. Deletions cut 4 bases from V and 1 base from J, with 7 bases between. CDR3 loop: CASSSRGNTGELFF. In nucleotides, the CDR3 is TGTGCCAGCAGCTCCCGGGGGAACACCGGGGAGCTGTTTTTT.

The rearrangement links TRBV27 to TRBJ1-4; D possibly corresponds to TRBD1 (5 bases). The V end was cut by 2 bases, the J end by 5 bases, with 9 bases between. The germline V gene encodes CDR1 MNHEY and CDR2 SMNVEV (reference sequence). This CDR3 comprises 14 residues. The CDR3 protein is CASSLVAGNEKLFF. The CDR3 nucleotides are TGTGCCAGCAGTTTAGTCGCAGGGAATGAAAAACTGTTTTTT.

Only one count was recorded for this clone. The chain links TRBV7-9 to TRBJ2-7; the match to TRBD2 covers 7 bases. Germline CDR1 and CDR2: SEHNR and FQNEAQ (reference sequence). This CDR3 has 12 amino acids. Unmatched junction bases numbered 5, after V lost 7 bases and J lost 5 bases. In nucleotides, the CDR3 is TGTGCCAGCAATTTTGGGGGGGACGAGCAGTACTTC. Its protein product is CASNFGGDEQYF.

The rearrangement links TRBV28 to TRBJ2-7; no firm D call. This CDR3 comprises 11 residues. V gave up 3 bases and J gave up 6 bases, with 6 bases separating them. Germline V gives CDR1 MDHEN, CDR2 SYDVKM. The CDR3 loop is CASSFSGEQYF. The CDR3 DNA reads TGTGCCAGCAGTTTTTCGGGCGAGCAGTACTTC.

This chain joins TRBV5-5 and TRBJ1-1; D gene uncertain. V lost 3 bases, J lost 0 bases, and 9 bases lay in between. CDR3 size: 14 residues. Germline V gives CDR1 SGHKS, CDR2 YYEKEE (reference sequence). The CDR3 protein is CASSSGFMNTEAFF. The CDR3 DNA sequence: TGTGCCAGCAGCTCCGGTTTCATGAACACTGAAGCTTTCTTT.

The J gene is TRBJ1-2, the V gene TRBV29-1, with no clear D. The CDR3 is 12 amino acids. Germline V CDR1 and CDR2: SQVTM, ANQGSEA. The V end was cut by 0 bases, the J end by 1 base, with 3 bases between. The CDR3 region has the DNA TGCAGCGTTGAAGATAGTAACTATGGCTACACCTTC. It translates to CSVEDSNYGYTF.

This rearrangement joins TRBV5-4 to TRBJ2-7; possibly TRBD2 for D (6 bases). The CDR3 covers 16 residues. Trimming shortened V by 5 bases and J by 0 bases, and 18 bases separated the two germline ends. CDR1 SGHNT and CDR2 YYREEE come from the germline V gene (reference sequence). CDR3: CASSLGPMEGSYEQYF. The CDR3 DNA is TGTGCCAGCAGTCTCGGGCCTATGGAGGGCTCCTACGAGCAGTACTTC.

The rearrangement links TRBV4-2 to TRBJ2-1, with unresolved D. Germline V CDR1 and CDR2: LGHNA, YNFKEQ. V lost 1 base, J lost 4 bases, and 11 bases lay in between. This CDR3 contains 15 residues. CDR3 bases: TGTGCCAGCAGCCAAGGTGGCCTGTCTTACAATGAGCAGTTCTTC. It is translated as CASSQGGLSYNEQFF.

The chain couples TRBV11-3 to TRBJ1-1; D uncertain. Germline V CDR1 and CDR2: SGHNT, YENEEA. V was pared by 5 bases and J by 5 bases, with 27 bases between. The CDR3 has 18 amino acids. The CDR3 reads CASSPGQPLPGEKTEAFF. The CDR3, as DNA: TGTGCCAGCAGCCCCGGGCAGCCACTACCGGGAGAAAAGACTGAAGCTTTCTTT.

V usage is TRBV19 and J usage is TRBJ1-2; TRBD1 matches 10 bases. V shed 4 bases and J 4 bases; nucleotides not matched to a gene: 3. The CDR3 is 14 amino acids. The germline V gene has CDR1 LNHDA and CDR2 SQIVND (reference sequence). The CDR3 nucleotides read TGTGCCAGTAGTAGGGACAGGGGCCTCTATGGCTACACCTTC. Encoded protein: CASSRDRGLYGYTF.

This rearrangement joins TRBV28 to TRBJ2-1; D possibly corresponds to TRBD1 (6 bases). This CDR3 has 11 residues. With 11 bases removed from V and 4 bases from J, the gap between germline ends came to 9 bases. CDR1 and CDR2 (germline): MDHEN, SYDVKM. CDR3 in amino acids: CAHGQYNEQFF. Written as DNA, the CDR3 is TGTGCCCATGGACAGTACAATGAGCAGTTCTTC.

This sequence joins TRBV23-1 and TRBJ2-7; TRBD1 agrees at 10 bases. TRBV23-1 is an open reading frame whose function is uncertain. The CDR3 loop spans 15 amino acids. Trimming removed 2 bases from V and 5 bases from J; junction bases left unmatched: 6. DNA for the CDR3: TGCGCCAGCAGTCAAGGGACAGGGGAGACGGACGAGCAGTACTTC. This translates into CASSQGTGETDEQYF.

CDR3 bases: TGTGCCAGCAGCGCCCTAGCGGATACGCAGTATTTT. Translation: CASSALADTQYF. The chain has TRBV9 and TRBJ2-3; TRBD2 might be the D (6 bases). V gave up 3 bases and J gave up 6 bases, with 8 bases separating them. The V gene's germline CDR1 is SGDLS and CDR2 YYNGEE. This CDR3 is built from 12 residues.

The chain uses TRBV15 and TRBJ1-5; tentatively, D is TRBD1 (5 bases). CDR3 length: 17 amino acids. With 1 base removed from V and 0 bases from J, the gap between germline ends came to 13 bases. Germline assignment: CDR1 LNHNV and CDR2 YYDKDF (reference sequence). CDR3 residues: CATSRVGTPYSNQPQHF. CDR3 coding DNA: TGTGCCACCAGCAGAGTAGGGACTCCCTATAGCAATCAGCCCCAGCATTTT.

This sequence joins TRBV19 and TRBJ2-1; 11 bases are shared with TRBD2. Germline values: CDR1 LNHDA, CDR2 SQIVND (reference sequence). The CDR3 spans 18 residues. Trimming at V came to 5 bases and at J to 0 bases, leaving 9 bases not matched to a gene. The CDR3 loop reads CASSPLLAGGTSYNEQFF. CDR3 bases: TGTGCCAGTAGTCCTCTGCTAGCGGGGGGTACCTCCTACAATGAGCAGTTCTTC.